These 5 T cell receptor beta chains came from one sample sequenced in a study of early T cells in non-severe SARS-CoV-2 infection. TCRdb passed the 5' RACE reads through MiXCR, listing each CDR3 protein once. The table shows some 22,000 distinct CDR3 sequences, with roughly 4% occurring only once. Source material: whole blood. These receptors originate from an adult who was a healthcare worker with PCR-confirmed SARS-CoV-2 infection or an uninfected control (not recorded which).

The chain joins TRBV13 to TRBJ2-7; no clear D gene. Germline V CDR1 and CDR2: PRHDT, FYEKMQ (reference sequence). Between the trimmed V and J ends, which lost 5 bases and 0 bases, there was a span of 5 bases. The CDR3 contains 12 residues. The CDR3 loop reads CASSRDSYEQYF. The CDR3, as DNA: TGTGCCAGCAGCCGAGACTCCTACGAGCAGTACTTC.

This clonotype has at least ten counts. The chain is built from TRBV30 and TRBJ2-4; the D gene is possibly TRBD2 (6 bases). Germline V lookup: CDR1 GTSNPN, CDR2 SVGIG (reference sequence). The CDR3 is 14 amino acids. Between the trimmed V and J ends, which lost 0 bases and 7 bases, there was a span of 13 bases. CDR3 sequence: CAWSVGGWLNIQYF. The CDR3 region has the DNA TGTGCCTGGAGTGTGGGAGGCTGGTTGAACATTCAGTACTTC.

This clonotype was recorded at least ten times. The chain's CDR3 is CASSQDYGGGRDTQYF. DNA for the CDR3: TGCGCCAGCAGCCAAGATTATGGCGGGGGGCGAGATACGCAGTATTTT. This chain connects TRBV4-3 to TRBJ2-3; 8 bases align to TRBD2. From germline, CDR1 is LGHNA and CDR2 YSLEER. The CDR3 runs 16 residues. The junction had 7 bases not matched to a gene; V was cut back by 0 bases and J by 5 bases.

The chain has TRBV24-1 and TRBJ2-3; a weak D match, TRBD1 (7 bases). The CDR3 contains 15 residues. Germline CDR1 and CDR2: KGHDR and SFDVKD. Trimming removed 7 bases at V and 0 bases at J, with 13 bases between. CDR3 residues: CATSPRGQSTDTQYF. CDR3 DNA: TGTGCCACCAGCCCGCGGGGACAGAGCACAGATACGCAGTATTTT.

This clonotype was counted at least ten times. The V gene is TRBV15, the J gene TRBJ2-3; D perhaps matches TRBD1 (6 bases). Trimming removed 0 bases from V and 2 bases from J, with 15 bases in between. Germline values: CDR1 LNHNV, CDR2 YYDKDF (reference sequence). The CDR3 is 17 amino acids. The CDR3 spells CATSRDRRQDSTDTQYF. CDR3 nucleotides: TGTGCCACCAGCAGAGATCGTCGACAGGACTCCACAGATACGCAGTATTTT.